Here is one T cell receptor (beta chain) with its context. A read error may produce the germline difference seen at one junction end. The sample carries other DNA sequences with the same CDR3. The CDR3 sequence is 15 residues long. Germline CDR1 SGHTA, CDR2 FQGTGA. The sample belongs to a study of blood T cell repertoires in COVID-19. Profiled with immunoSEQ multiplex PCR; TCRdb holds only in-frame clones, not every one. The profile covers roughly 180,000 clones, with roughly 85% appearing a single time and 15% to 20% taken by the ten largest. The chain has TRBV7-3 and TRBJ2-6, with D unclear. The source material was PBMCs or T cells enriched from blood (not recorded which). The clonotype originates from a man between 60 and 70 years old who had recovered from COVID-19. CDR3 amino acids: CASSPVLSGANVLTF. CDR3 coding DNA: TGCGCCAGCAGCCCCGTCCTCTCTGGGGCCAACGTCCTGACTTTC.